This note documents a single T cell receptor (beta chain) sequence. Its specificity is unknown. Libraries were prepared by immunoSEQ multiplex PCR; TCRdb keeps only in-frame clonotypes and omits some of them. This table holds 50,000 to 60,000 clones, 60% to 75% found once. CDR1 and CDR2 (germline): SGHRS, YFSETQ. Trimming shortened V by 1 base and J by 2 bases, and 6 bases separated the two germline ends. The CDR3 is 13 residues long. The entry originates in a study of T cell clones after liver transplantation. Study background: Timepoints were pre-transplant, pre-withdrawal, and after withdrawal was completed or failed. General observations from the study: Donor-reactive sequences fell more than third party-reactive ones, suggesting partial deletion. Post-transplant, graft-donor-reactive CD4 TCRbeta sequences in blood dropped significantly in most of the 8 subjects.

The material was CD4+ T cells from blood, obtained at the 22-month timepoint. The clonotype originates from a human patient who received a liver transplant. These T cells may partly come from the graft donor. The chain combines TRBV5-1 with TRBJ2-5; unclear D gene. The CDR3 nucleotides read TGCGCCAGCAGCTTGACAGTACAAGAGACCCAGTACTTC. This encodes CASSLTVQETQYF.